This record looks at one TCR beta chain sequence and its context. Its antigen is currently unknown. These data originate in a study of Ad26.COV2.S vaccination and SARS-CoV-2 variants. Study background: Donor joined the COV1001 Ad26.COV2.S trial arm. Participants got Ad26.COV2.S intramuscularly, once or twice 56 days apart.

V shed 7 bases and J shed 4 bases, with 22 bases lying between them. CDR3 length: 16 residues. Looked up from germline, CDR1 is SGHAT and CDR2 is FQNNGV. Study results and limitations: It is possible that the TCR breadth and depth analyses underestimated the total T cell responses.

The treatment here: 15 to 20 received Ad26.COV2.S at low or high dose, single or two shots; 5 received placebo; per-sample allocation not given. Day 63 after the first vaccine or placebo injection was the time point for sampling. An Ad26 vector expressing Wuhan-strain SARS-CoV-2 spike constituted the vaccine. Here immunoSEQ multiplex PCR was the method, and the copy in TCRdb shows in-frame clones only, minus some. The sample has about 680,000 clones, 89% seen once. The chain joins TRBV11-2 to TRBJ1-2, with D possibly TRBD1 on 6 matching bases. Here the sequenced sample was peripheral blood, taken in a trial of Ad26.COV2.S vaccine versus placebo. The sequence was collected from a person aged 18-60 years who received the Ad26.COV2.S COVID-19 vaccine or a placebo. CDR3 sequence (DNA): TGTGCCAGCACCCAACTACAGGGCCACCTTGGCTATGGCTACACCTTC. Residues: CASTQLQGHLGYGYTF.